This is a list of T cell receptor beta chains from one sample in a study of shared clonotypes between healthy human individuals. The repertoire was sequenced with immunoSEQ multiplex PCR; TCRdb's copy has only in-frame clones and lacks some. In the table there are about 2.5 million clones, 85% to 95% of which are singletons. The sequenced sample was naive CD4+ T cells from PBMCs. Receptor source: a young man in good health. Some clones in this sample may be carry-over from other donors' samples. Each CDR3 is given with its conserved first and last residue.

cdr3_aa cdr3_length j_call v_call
CASTDAYNEQFF 12 TRBJ2-1 TRBV6-8
CAWSVSGGQPQHF 13 TRBJ1-5 TRBV30
CASSPPGPLMYEQYF 15 TRBJ2-7 TRBV18
CAIRLTEVGNTEAFF 15 TRBJ1-1 TRBV10-3
CASSLLGHPNTEAFF 15 TRBJ1-1 TRBV5-1
CASSFTLLSTDTQYF 15 TRBJ2-3 TRBV7-2
CASQLPGRETQYF 13 TRBJ2-5 TRBV28
CARSPSGASYEQYF 14 TRBJ2-7 TRBV28
CASRQPPGELFF 12 TRBJ2-2 TRBV28
CAIMPSGSTDTQYF 14 TRBJ2-3 TRBV10-3
CASSRRGQEETQYF 14 TRBJ2-5 TRBV5-5
CAISESPLGREVEAFF 16 TRBJ1-1 TRBV10-3
CASRSNRWQGGLAGLSSYEQYF 22 TRBJ2-7 TRBV12-2
CASSVPSGGAGGYTF 15 TRBJ1-2 TRBV5-1
CASSKGLAGNNEQFF 15 TRBJ2-1 TRBV6-5
CAGKVGGSGLNYGYTF 16 TRBJ1-2 TRBV5-8
CASSLGLAVSGELFF 15 TRBJ2-2 TRBV5-1
CASSFLSPISNEQFF 15 TRBJ2-1 TRBV7-2
CSAGPIVAFF 10 TRBJ1-1 TRBV20-1
CASSIVGAQESGYTF 15 TRBJ1-2 TRBV19
CASSLGLAGGPHF 13 TRBJ2-7 TRBV7-8
CASSPRQGKYNSPLHF 16 TRBJ1-6 TRBV2